A selection of T cell receptor beta chains follows, all from one sample in a study of blood T cells in healthy people across ages. TCRdb reprocessed the 5' RACE reads via MiXCR and lists one record per CDR3 protein. This sample has around 970,000 distinct CDR3 sequences, with 51% found just once. Sequencing was performed on blood. The receptors originated from a woman aged 55-70 years in good health. CDR3s include the opening cysteine and the closing phenylalanine or tryptophan. D genes are given only for firm matches. Not every row has a clone size; where given, it reads once, few, many or a size class.

>14|-|TRBJ1-1|-|TRBV11-2
TGTGCCAGCAGCTTATCGGCCCAGGACACTGAAGCTTTCTTT
CASSLSAQDTEAFF
>12|-|TRBJ2-1|few|TRBV29-1
TGCAGCGTTGCGGGGATCTACAATGAGCAGTTCTTC
CSVAGIYNEQFF
>18|-|TRBJ2-7|-|TRBV4-1
TGCGCCAGCAGCCAAGCCCCTCCGACCGCGGAGGGGGGTTACGAGCAGTACTTC
CASSQAPPTAEGGYEQYF
>12|-|TRBJ2-3|-|TRBV12-3/TRBV12-4
TGTGCCAGCAGTTGGCCCCAAGATACGCAGTATTTT
CASSWPQDTQYF
>15|-|TRBJ2-6|many|TRBV3-1
TGTGCCAGCAGCCACCTCCTCCCTGGGGCCAACGTCCTGACTTTC
CASSHLLPGANVLTF
>17|TRBD1|TRBJ1-5|-|TRBV6-4
TGTGCCAGCAGTGGGGGCAACAGGGGTATTAGCAATCAGCCCCAGCATTTT
CASSGGNRGISNQPQHF
>16|TRBD1|TRBJ2-5|-|TRBV28
TGTGCCAGCAGTTTTTTGGGGACAGCACACGAAGAGACCCAGTACTTC
CASSFLGTAHEETQYF
>15|-|TRBJ2-1|-|TRBV14
TGTGCCAGCAGCCAAGATCTGAGGGGTGTCAATGAGCAGTTCTTC
CASSQDLRGVNEQFF
>12|-|TRBJ1-5|-|TRBV21-1
TGTGCCAGCAGAGAAGGGGGTCAGCCCCAGCATTTT
CASREGGQPQHF
>14|-|TRBJ2-7|few|TRBV11-2
TGTGCCAGCAGCTTACTCCGGGGCCAAAACGAGCAGTACTTC
CASSLLRGQNEQYF
>15|-|TRBJ2-2|many|TRBV7-3
TGTGCCAGCAGCCTAGCCGGGACTCAGACCGGGGAGCTGTTTTTT
CASSLAGTQTGELFF
>19|-|TRBJ2-2|few|TRBV10-3
TGTGCCATACCGATGAGACAGGGCCTTAGCGGACCGAACACCGGGGAGCTGTTTTTT
CAIPMRQGLSGPNTGELFF
>13|-|TRBJ1-1|-|TRBV4-1
TGCGCCAGCAGCCCCAGGGGATCCACTGAAGCTTTCTTT
CASSPRGSTEAFF
>15|-|TRBJ1-6|-|TRBV6-5
TGTGCCAGCAAAGGCGGGGGCACAGCAAATTCACCCCTCCACTTT
CASKGGGTANSPLHF
>13|TRBD1|TRBJ1-1|-|TRBV14
TGTGCCAGCAGTAGGGGGCTAGGCTCTGAAGCTTTCTTT
CASSRGLGSEAFF
>13|-|TRBJ1-4|-|TRBV7-2
TGTGCCAGCAGCTCGGAAACTAATGAAAAACTGTTTTTT
CASSSETNEKLFF
>16|-|TRBJ2-7|-|TRBV6-2/TRBV6-3
TGTGCCAGCAGTTACTCTGGGGGGAGCGTTAGGAATGAGCAGTACTTC
CASSYSGGSVRNEQYF
>15|-|TRBJ2-1|few|TRBV14
TGTGCCAGCAGCCAAGGTTGGGGCAAAAACAATGAGCAGTTCTTC
CASSQGWGKNNEQFF
>13|-|TRBJ2-6|once|TRBV20-1
TGCAGTGGGGAGCTCTCTGGGGCCAACGTCCTGACTTTC
CSGELSGANVLTF
>17|TRBD1|TRBJ2-7|few|TRBV5-5
TGTGCCAGCAGCACCTGGGGCAGGGGGTCTCTTAATGACGAGCAGTACTTC
CASSTWGRGSLNDEQYF
>16|TRBD2|TRBJ2-7|few|TRBV25-1
TGTGCCAGCGCAGGCTTAATTGGGACTAGCGCCGTCGAGCAGTACTTC
CASAGLIGTSAVEQYF
>18|TRBD2|TRBJ2-7|-|TRBV20-1
TGCAGTGCTAGAGGGGGGTTTGCGGGAGGGCCGGTATCCTACGAGCAGTACTTC
CSARGGFAGGPVSYEQYF